The clone carrying this T cell receptor (beta chain) has just one count. Data came from immunoSEQ multiplex PCR; TCRdb stores just in-frame clones and leaves some out. The sample contains about 95,000 clones, 88% of which appear only once. This entry comes from a study of control samples from healthy donors and cancer patients. The ends lost 5 bases at V and 3 bases at J; junction bases unmatched: 3. The CDR3 runs 13 residues. Germline CDR1 and CDR2: SGHVS and FQNEAQ. The sequence came from a woman aged 70-85 years in good health. The sample consisted of blood. The rearrangement links TRBV7-8 to TRBJ1-1, with 7 nucleotides matching TRBD1. The CDR3 reads CASSRTGDTEAFF. Written as DNA, the CDR3 is TGTGCCAGCAGCCGTACAGGGGACACTGAAGCTTTCTTT.